These 5 T cell receptor beta chains originate from one sample sequenced in a study of blood T cells in healthy people across ages. Through a sample-barcoded 5' primer and a J-beta primer mix, a second PCR was run for about 6 to 11 cycles. In TCRdb, the 5' RACE reads were re-called with MiXCR into one record per CDR3 protein. The sample holds approximately 800,000 distinct CDR3 sequences, roughly three fifths seen once. The sample comprised blood. The receptors were sampled from a man in his forties or fifties in good health.

This clonotype was detected a few times. This chain connects TRBV27 to TRBJ1-4, with TRBD1 matching over 7 bases. This CDR3 is built from 16 residues. Germline lookup yields CDR1 MNHEY and CDR2 SMNVEV (reference sequence). V lost 6 bases to trimming and J lost 8 bases; unmatched junction nucleotides: 15. CDR3 DNA sequence: TGTGCCAGCAGCTCCTGGACAGGCCGGGGTCGGGAAAAACTGTTTTTT. Amino acid sequence: CASSSWTGRGREKLFF.

The chain employs TRBV6-6 and TRBJ2-2, with 7 positions matching TRBD2. The V segment lost 6 bases and the J segment 1 base; nucleotides outside the gene matches: 5. The CDR3 has 15 residues. CDR1 is MNHNY and CDR2 is SVGAGI in the germline V gene (reference sequence). The CDR3 nucleotides read TGTGCCAGCAGCCGCGTAGCGGGGAACACCGGGGAGCTGTTTTTT. This codes for CASSRVAGNTGELFF.

The chain uses TRBV5-1 and TRBJ1-2; 9 positions agree with TRBD1. V shed 2 bases, J shed 3 bases, and the junction held 5 bases outside the gene matches. This CDR3 is 15 amino acids long. In germline, CDR1 is SGHRS, CDR2 YFSETQ. CDR3 in amino acids: CASSFRQGGDYGYTF. CDR3 nucleotides: TGCGCCAGCAGCTTTCGACAGGGGGGAGACTATGGCTACACCTTC. Drawing the rest from reference TRBV5-1 and TRBJ1-2, the complete variable domain is KAGVTQTPRYLIKTRGQQVTLSCSPISGHRSVSWYQQTPGQGLQFLFEYFSETQRNKGNFPGRFSGRQFSNSRSEMNVSTLELGDSALYLCASSFRQGGDYGYTFGSGTRLTVV.

This clonotype was seen a handful of times. The chain employs TRBV5-5 and TRBJ2-4; unclear D gene. The DNA end lines up better with TRBJ2-5; the J call may be wrong. Germline V gene data show CDR1 as SGHKS and CDR2 as YYEKEE (reference sequence). CDR3 length equals 15 residues. CDR3 amino acids: CASSPVAGAQETQYF. The CDR3 nucleotides are TGTGCCAGCAGTCCTGTGGCAGGCGCACAAGAGACCCAGTACTTC.

Points on this clonotype: The junction does not match germline at one end; this may be a read error. The chain joins TRBV4-3 to TRBJ1-1; D remains ambiguous. Germline CDR1 LGHNA, CDR2 YSLEER. The CDR3 sequence is 14 residues long. CDR3 region: CASIQDPQNTEAFF. The CDR3 DNA reads as TGCGCCAGCATCCAAGATCCCCAGAACACTGAAGCTTTCTTT.